The T cell receptor beta chain described here comes from a study of cytomegalovirus exposure and HLA in healthy donors (dated 2017 in TCRdb). With respect to the entire study: According to an earlier analysis of 450 to 650 of the donors, about 179 million T cells yielded 117 million unique TCR beta sequences and about 280 Gb of sequence data. An earlier analysis of several hundred of the donors used high-throughput TCR beta sequencing to judge whether each TCR beta V gene segment behaved as functional or pseudogenic. To predict cytomegalovirus infection status, the study brought together high-throughput TCR immunosequencing, statistical association of individual TCRs with disease status, and machine learning. Donor age, sex, ethnicity and CMV serostatus were collected together with the repertoire data. Genome-wide SNP genotypes for about three fifths of the 666 donors were used in a later genetic analysis, which treated that subset as a discovery cohort. Besides the first cohort of around 700 subjects, a separate validation cohort made up of 120 or so different subjects was used. Rather than drawing on any new phenotypic data, the later analysis identified candidate immune exposures from TCR beta sequences and the way those sequences occurred across donors. The aim of the study was to test whether cataloging public T cell receptors could identify signatures of past pathogen exposure. Of the roughly 390 genotyped donors, roughly 76% were placed in the genetic ancestry cluster associated with self-reported Caucasian donors. All discovery cohort repertoires had been generated on a single sequencing platform. Across 398 genotyped donors of the cohort, an average of approximately 240,000 unique TCR beta nucleotide sequences per donor were sequenced, and roughly a sixth of those sequences were non-productive. To study patterns of TCR occurrence, a later analysis re-analyzed previously published TCR beta repertoires from several hundred donors and added high-resolution HLA genotyping. The T cell repertoires of 666 subjects were profiled by immunosequencing and related to cytomegalovirus serostatus. Roughly five DR-DQ haplotypes were treated as single units for association and clustering because of strong linkage in the cohort. Typing coverage varied by locus: about 620-630 donors for A, B, C, DRB1 and DQB1; roughly 510 for DQA1; some 610 for DPA1; fewer than 480 for DPB1. Both class I and class II loci were covered by HLA typing, at four-digit resolution. An early release that covered roughly 600 HLA-typed donors contained approximately 300 gigabases of sequencing data and 85 million to 100 million unique TCR sequences.

Overall study results and their limits: The cohort was sequenced for TCR beta chains only, and without alpha or paired-chain data the features that could be detected were limited. Presence/absence analyses assumed roughly uniform sequencing depth across donors, an assumption that may not hold. According to a later genetic analysis, donors in an Asian-associated ancestry cluster had fewer N-insertions in productive TCRs than the approximately 670-donor mean. Three of the identified cytomegalovirus-associated TCR beta chains were confirmed in vitro to be specific for cytomegalovirus antigens. In a later analysis, HLA-associated TCR beta chains were found to be more clonally expanded and to have lower generation probabilities than equally common non-associated chains. Correlated functional status among segregating V segments might be attributable to linkage disequilibrium, but an unknown experimental factor could not be ruled out. Assigning TCR associations to individual alleles was difficult when HLA alleles, especially DR and DQ, strongly co-occurred. An earlier analysis of some 590 of the donors showed that most TCR beta V segments appeared in productive rearrangements either about 87% or about 30% of the time, which broadly matched IMGT annotations. Most TCR sequences were seen in very few donors, while some public TCRs were found in many individuals. Because HLA typing was unavailable for some donors at each locus, only the typed subset was used in association tests. A further reported finding was that TCR beta sequences accurately predicted the HLA-A and HLA-B alleles for most subjects in the first cohort. Several of the top co-occurrence clusters appeared to be linked to parvovirus B19, influenza, CMV and Epstein-Barr virus, according to a later analysis. According to a later analysis, TCR association rates differed among HLA loci, with DRB1 alleles showing the most associated TCRs and HLA-C alleles showing the fewest. At a false discovery rate of 0.05, a later analysis linked 15,000 to 20,000 TCR beta sequences to specific HLA alleles. Because counts were too low, roughly 16 rarely observed V segments, including chromosome 9 orphons, were left out of the earlier analysis of 500 to 650 of the donors. According to the authors, the approach could potentially be generalized to other disease states and immunological phenotypes. A later analysis found that most CMV-associated TCR beta chains appeared HLA-restricted, with HLA associations seemingly driven largely by CMV exposure. Some IMGT-functional V segments, including TRBV6-2 and TRBV6-3, could not be distinguished by the 87-base-pair reads and were therefore excluded. V-gene and J-gene trimming of TCR beta chains was associated with a missense DCLRE1C variant in a later genetic analysis, and the association was replicated in an independent cohort. A cluster of highly shared sequence variants was judged likely to be a technical artifact of the sequencing pipeline. CMV serostatus was the only immune exposure information available for the cohort. Cytomegalovirus status was reported to be diagnosed by the classifier with high specificity and sensitivity in both the original and validation cohorts. The study listed approximately 160 TCR beta chains as associated with cytomegalovirus.

The library was obtained by the immunoSEQ multiplex PCR assay. The multiplex PCR relied on a mix of 60 forward primers for TCR Vbeta segments and 13 reverse primers for TCR Jbeta segments. A multiplex PCR assay on genomic DNA amplified the CDR3 region of rearranged TCR beta genes. The amplified TCR beta libraries were sequenced on the Illumina HiSeq System as 87-base-pair reads. On the study's bioinformatics: Across the 600 to 700 repertoires, a later analysis counted tens of millions of unique TCR beta chains, roughly 11 million of which were shared by at least two donors. Raw reads were error-corrected and collapsed into unique sequences by a nearest-neighbor algorithm in which closely related sequences were merged to remove PCR and sequencing errors. Alignment of CDR3 sequences to IMGT reference sequences was used to assign V, D and J gene segments. Each retained sequence needed at least a six-nucleotide match to both a V gene segment and a J gene segment. A rearrangement was called productive if the CDR3 had no stop codons and remained in frame with V and J, and every other rearrangement was called non-productive. Following IMGT convention, CDR3 was defined as the stretch from the second conserved V-encoded cysteine to the conserved J-encoded phenylalanine. In an earlier analysis of approximately 500 of the donors, sequences lacking an unambiguous match to a single V gene segment were excluded. An earlier analysis of approximately 590 of the donors called V segments functional above 56.7% productive rearrangements and segregating when the between-donor standard deviation exceeded 5%. To diagnose cytomegalovirus status from the catalog of TCR beta chain sequences, a statistical classification framework was built. V and J gene assignment, in a later analysis, came from comparing TCR nucleotide sequences with IMGT/GENE-DB human TR gene sequences. In a later analysis, CDR3 sequences and most-parsimonious VDJ recombination scenarios were assigned using the TCRdist pipeline. In a later analysis, every TCR beta chain was defined by the combination of its CDR3 amino acid sequence and its V-gene family, and reads without a unique V-gene family were dropped. To address suspected cross-contamination and a sequencing artifact, a later analysis removed around 600 highly shared, low-generation-probability nucleotide sequences. In a later analysis, a clonal expansion index for each public chain was calculated from normalized within-repertoire ranks of inferred template counts. A later analysis computed generation probabilities with a VDJ recombination model fitted to out-of-frame rearrangements, and checked the results against IGoR. In a later analysis, hypergeometric tests were used to score TCR-TCR, TCR-HLA and TCR-CMV co-occurrence, with a repertoire-size bias correction applied to TCR pairs. A later analysis estimated false discovery rates by permuting HLA or CMV assignments 20 times. In a later analysis, co-occurring TCRs were grouped with DBSCAN, and TCRdist sequence similarity was added when clustering was performed within HLA-allele-positive subsets. Co-occurrence clustering excluded repertoires with fewer than 30,000 or more than 120,000 public chains, plus five with anomalous nucleotide sharing. In TCRdb, the immuneACCESS table is reduced to in-frame sequences with V and J assigned. These tables do not hold every clone; where another copy was compared, an unresolved V gene accounts for under half, and the others remain unexplained. Clone size and the V and J calls come from that table; the DNA yielded D and trimming. Across this sample there are about 150,000 clones, with approximately 79% seen only once. The ten largest make up roughly 6.7% of the sample.

This clone has just a few counts. This receptor's antigen is unknown. Base quality data are lacking; no much larger clone is found one base away. The cohort was made up of under 800 healthy bone marrow donors. At the time of sampling, all cohort members were nominally healthy, though unrecorded immune exposures were likely present. The donor was CMV seropositive and belonged to the group of more than 250 seropositive cohort members. Every donor gave a peripheral blood sample, and the peripheral blood mononuclear cells from that sample were used for TCR beta sequencing. The Qiagen DNeasy Blood Extraction Kit was used to extract genomic DNA from the blood cell samples. Reading from cysteine to phenylalanine, the CDR3 counts 15 amino acids. The CDR3 DNA has 45 bases and is translated from base 1. CDR1 is given as SGHAT and CDR2 as FQNNGV, both from the germline V gene. Germline trimming amounts to 4 bases on V and 10 bases on J, with 9 as the count of junction bases outside the gene matches.

The sequence derives from a woman aged 40 to 50 in good health and CMV-seropositive. Sequencing used PBMCs. The sequence links TRBV11-2 to TRBJ1-6; 8 nucleotides in the junction match TRBD1. The CDR3 reads CASSSTGTGRSPLHF. The base sequence is TGTGCCAGCAGCTCCACCGGGACAGGAAGATCACCCCTCCACTTT.